This TCR beta chain was recorded in a study of blood T cell repertoires in COVID-19. About the study: Researchers got acute and convalescent COVID-19 samples from the United States, Italy and Spain.

Original analysis: Amplifying reference gene primers gave estimates of nucleated cell counts. Profiling relied on immunoSEQ multiplex PCR, and the TCRdb table lists in-frame clones only, not all of them. V and J calls and clone size are copied from that table; D and trimming were computed from the DNA. The sample yields 220,000 or so clones, around 90% seen once. Germline V gene lookup returns CDR1 LNHDA and CDR2 SQIVND (reference sequence). The CDR3 consists of 14 residues. V shed 0 bases, J shed 4 bases, and the junction held 0 bases outside the gene matches. V is TRBV19 and J is TRBJ1-5; 7 bases match TRBD1. This receptor was identified in a man aged 60 to 69 who had recovered from COVID-19. The material sequenced was peripheral blood. The CDR3 spells CASSIEQGNQPQHF. CDR3 nucleotide sequence: TGTGCCAGTAGTATAGAACAGGGGAATCAGCCCCAGCATTTT.